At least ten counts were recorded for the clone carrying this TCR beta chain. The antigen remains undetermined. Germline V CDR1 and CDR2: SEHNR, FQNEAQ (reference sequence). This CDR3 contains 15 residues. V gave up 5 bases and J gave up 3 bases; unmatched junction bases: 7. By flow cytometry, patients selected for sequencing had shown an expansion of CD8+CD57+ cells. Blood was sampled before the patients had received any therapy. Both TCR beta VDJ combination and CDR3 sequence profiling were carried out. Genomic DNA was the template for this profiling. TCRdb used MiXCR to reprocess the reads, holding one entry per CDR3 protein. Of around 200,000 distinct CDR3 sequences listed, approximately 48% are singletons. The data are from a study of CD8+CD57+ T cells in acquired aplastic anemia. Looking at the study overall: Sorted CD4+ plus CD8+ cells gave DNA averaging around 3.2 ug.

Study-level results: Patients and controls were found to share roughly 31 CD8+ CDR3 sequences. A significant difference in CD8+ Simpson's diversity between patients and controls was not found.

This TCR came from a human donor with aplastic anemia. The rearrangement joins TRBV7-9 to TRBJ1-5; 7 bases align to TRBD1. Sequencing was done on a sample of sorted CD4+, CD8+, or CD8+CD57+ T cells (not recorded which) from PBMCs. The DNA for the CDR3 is TGTGCCAGCAGCAGGGGGCCGGACTCCAATCAGCCCCAGCATTTT. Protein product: CASSRGPDSNQPQHF.